A selection of T cell receptor beta chains follows, all from one sample in a study of T cells after yellow fever vaccination. In TCRdb, the 5' RACE reads were re-called with MiXCR into one record per CDR3 protein. There are about 580,000 distinct CDR3 sequences in the sample; roughly a sixth occur only once, and 15% to 20% lies in the top ten. The source was PBMCs, collected about 5 days after the first yellow fever vaccination. Receptors originate from a man younger than 35 who received the YFV17D yellow fever vaccine. Both conserved end residues are part of each CDR3. D genes are given only for firm matches. Size is omitted from some rows. Given values are once, few, many or a class for expanded clones.

v_call,j_call,cdr3_length,clone_size,d_call,cdr3_aa,cdr3_nt
TRBV4-1,TRBJ1-5,16,few,TRBD1,CASSVGQGAGNQPQHF,TGCGCCAGCAGCGTCGGACAGGGGGCAGGTAATCAGCCCCAGCATTTT
TRBV5-1,TRBJ1-5,13,.,.,CASSFRGVEPQHF,TGCGCCAGCAGCTTCCGAGGGGTTGAGCCCCAGCATTTT
TRBV4-3,TRBJ1-3,12,.,.,CASGVPGNTIYF,TGCGCCAGCGGGGTTCCTGGAAACACCATATATTTT
TRBV12-3/TRBV12-4,TRBJ1-5,14,few,.,CASSDLRVGQPQHF,TGTGCCAGCAGCGACCTTCGGGTGGGTCAGCCCCAGCATTTT
TRBV7-8,TRBJ1-1,17,few,.,CASSPAGGSGMNTEAFF,TGTGCCAGCAGCCCCGCCGGGGGGTCAGGGATGAACACTGAAGCTTTCTTT
TRBV6-5,TRBJ1-1,14,few,TRBD1,CASSLQGWNTEAFF,TGTGCCAGCAGCTTACAGGGGTGGAACACTGAAGCTTTCTTT
TRBV29-1,TRBJ1-2,13,.,.,CSVGLRGNYGYTF,TGCAGCGTTGGGCTTCGAGGGAACTATGGCTACACCTTC
TRBV6-1,TRBJ1-1,14,.,.,CASSDSGAGTEAFF,TGTGCCAGCAGTGATTCGGGGGCGGGCACTGAAGCTTTCTTT
TRBV10-2,TRBJ2-3,13,.,TRBD2,CASSETSGYTQYF,TGCGCCAGCAGTGAGACTAGCGGATATACGCAGTATTTT
TRBV12-3/TRBV12-4,TRBJ1-5,15,few,.,CASSRTGRSNQPQHF,TGTGCCAGCAGTCGGACGGGGAGGAGCAATCAGCCCCAGCATTTT
TRBV7-8,TRBJ1-6,16,many,.,CASSSGRVSYNSPLHF,TGTGCCAGCAGCTCAGGGAGGGTCTCCTATAATTCACCCCTCCACTTT
TRBV10-3,TRBJ2-5,15,.,.,CAISESRGVTETQYF,TGTGCCATCAGTGAGTCCAGGGGAGTCACGGAGACCCAGTACTTC
TRBV5-1,TRBJ2-5,14,many,.,CASSLNGGRETQYF,TGCGCCAGCAGCTTGAACGGGGGGCGAGAGACCCAGTACTTC
TRBV7-9,TRBJ1-4,17,few,.,CASSLAGRGRDNEKLFF,TGTGCCAGCAGCTTAGCGGGACGGGGACGAGATAATGAAAAACTGTTTTTT
TRBV5-1,TRBJ1-4,17,.,TRBD1,CASSFGTGSSSNEKLFF,TGCGCCAGCAGCTTCGGGACAGGGTCCTCATCTAATGAAAAACTGTTTTTT
TRBV4-1,TRBJ1-5,15,.,.,CASSHWADSNQPQHF,TGCGCCAGCAGCCATTGGGCAGATAGCAATCAGCCCCAGCATTTT
TRBV7-2,TRBJ2-5,14,.,.,CASSKRTEQETQYF,TGTGCCAGCAGCAAACGAACGGAGCAAGAGACCCAGTACTTC
TRBV4-2,TRBJ2-1,14,few,.,CASSQGPELNEQFF,TGTGCCAGCAGCCAAGGTCCCGAATTGAATGAGCAGTTCTTC
TRBV19,TRBJ2-1,15,few,TRBD1,CASSQDRVLYNEQFF,TGTGCCAGTAGTCAGGACAGGGTCCTTTACAATGAGCAGTTCTTC
TRBV11-2,TRBJ2-7,14,few,TRBD2,CASSVAGGQNEQYF,TGTGCCAGCAGTGTAGCGGGGGGGCAGAACGAGCAGTACTTC
TRBV7-3,TRBJ1-1,13,few,.,CASSLTQGTEAFF,TGTGCCAGCAGCTTAACCCAGGGTACTGAAGCTTTCTTT
TRBV19,TRBJ2-3,13,.,.,CASMARVGDTQYF,TGTGCCAGTATGGCAAGGGTCGGAGATACGCAGTATTTT
TRBV12-3/TRBV12-4,TRBJ1-3,13,few,.,CASTDPGGNTIYF,TGTGCCAGCACCGACCCTGGGGGAAACACCATATATTTT
TRBV7-9,TRBJ1-1,16,few,.,CASSVYQGRGNTEAFF,TGTGCCAGCAGCGTGTACCAAGGACGAGGGAACACTGAAGCTTTCTTT
TRBV5-1,TRBJ1-2,13,many,.,CASSLPDGDGYTF,TGCGCCAGCAGCTTGCCGGACGGGGATGGCTACACCTTC
TRBV5-1,TRBJ2-3,13,few,.,CASSLDRQDTQYF,TGCGCCAGCAGCTTGGACCGCCAGGATACGCAGTATTTT
TRBV19,TRBJ2-2,16,.,.,CASSPNRASNTGELFF,TGTGCCAGTAGCCCGAACCGGGCCTCGAACACCGGGGAGCTGTTTTTT
TRBV24-1,TRBJ1-2,14,few,.,CATSDTGGSYGYTF,TGTGCCACCAGTGATACGGGGGGGAGCTATGGCTACACCTTC
TRBV6-5,TRBJ1-5,16,.,.,CASSYRPDGSNQPQHF,TGTGCCAGCAGTTACCGCCCCGATGGGAGCAATCAGCCCCAGCATTTT
TRBV6-1,TRBJ1-2,13,.,.,CASSEIDSYGYTF,TGTGCCAGCAGCGAGATTGACAGCTATGGCTACACCTTC
TRBV7-2,TRBJ2-2,16,.,TRBD2,CASRPGASGGGGELFF,TGTGCCAGCAGACCTGGGGCTAGCGGGGGCGGCGGGGAGCTGTTTTTT
TRBV29-1,TRBJ2-1,9,.,.,CSTGPEQFF,TGCAGCACTGGGCCCGAGCAGTTCTTC
TRBV5-1,TRBJ2-3,13,.,.,CASGPWNTDTQYF,TGCGCCAGCGGACCGTGGAATACAGATACGCAGTATTTT
TRBV7-3,TRBJ2-2,19,.,TRBD2,CASSLRAPLAGQPTGELFF,TGTGCCAGCAGCTTAAGGGCACCGCTAGCGGGGCAACCCACCGGGGAGCTGTTTTTT
TRBV12-3/TRBV12-4,TRBJ1-5,12,.,.,CASRSRSEPQHF,TGTGCCAGCAGGTCAAGGTCCGAGCCCCAGCATTTT
TRBV7-6,TRBJ1-1,15,.,.,CASSLGQEMNTEAFF,TGTGCCAGCAGCTTAGGACAGGAGATGAACACTGAAGCTTTCTTT